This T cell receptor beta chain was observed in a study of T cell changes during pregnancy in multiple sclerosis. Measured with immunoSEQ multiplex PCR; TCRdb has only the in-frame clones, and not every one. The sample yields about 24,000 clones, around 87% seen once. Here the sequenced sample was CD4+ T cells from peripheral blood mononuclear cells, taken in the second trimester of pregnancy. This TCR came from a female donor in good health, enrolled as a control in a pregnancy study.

DNA of the CDR3: TGTGCCAGCAGCCAGACAGGTAGCAATCAGCCCCAGCATTTT. Its translation is CASSQTGSNQPQHF. V usage is TRBV4-2 and J usage is TRBJ1-5; weak D call: TRBD1 (6 bases). Germline V lookup: CDR1 LGHNA, CDR2 YNFKEQ. The V gene lost 3 bases and the J gene lost 0 bases, with 6 bases spanning the gap. CDR3 size: 14 residues.